This T cell receptor (beta chain) was recorded in a study of vaccination effects on CD4 cells after COVID-19. TCRdb's table, derived via immunoSEQ multiplex PCR, lists solely in-frame clones and lacks some. Here the sample spans around 25,000 clones, 73% being singletons. This clone was detected once. Its antigen is currently unknown. CDR1 and CDR2 from the germline V gene are LGHNA and YSLEER. The ends were cut back, 4 bases at V and 5 bases at J, with 17 bases in the middle. This CDR3 has 16 residues. CD4+ T cell isolation took place after 10 days of culture. Recipients of the vaccine had no prior SARS-CoV-2 infection and negative nucleocapsid antibodies.

The receptor comes from a human donor who received a COVID-19 vaccine. The specimen was CD4+ T cells from PBMCs cultured without peptide, collected before COVID-19 vaccination. This chain uses TRBV4-3 with TRBJ2-2, with D hard to call. The CDR3 sequence: CASSPNAALGTGELFF. The CDR3 nucleotides read TGCGCCAGCAGCCCCAACGCGGCCCTAGGGACCGGGGAGCTGTTTTTT.